This TCR beta chain was sequenced for a study of blood T cell repertoires in COVID-19. Background on the study: Donors in the United States, Italy and Spain gave samples during acute or convalescent COVID-19. Sample material is recorded as cDNA or gDNA derived from T cells, B-cell-depleted T cells, or PBMCs.

V was clipped by 3 bases and J by 5 bases, with 18 bases between them. Germline-derived CDR1 and CDR2 are SGHTS and YDEGEE. The CDR3 is 15 amino acids. Per the original data handling: Reference gene primers were amplified, and this amplification served to estimate nucleated cell counts. Clones were read by immunoSEQ multiplex PCR, and TCRdb kept only the in-frame ones, dropping some. That table furnishes V, J and clone size, whereas the DNA furnished D and trimming. The data show roughly 39,000 clones, around 87% seen once. This TCR came from a man aged 25 to 45 with active or convalescent COVID-19. The chain joins TRBV5-8 to TRBJ2-7; D is perhaps TRBD2 (6 bases). Source material: peripheral blood. The CDR3 reads CASSSGTFRADEQYF. CDR3 nucleotides: TGTGCCAGCAGCTCTGGGACTTTTCGGGCCGACGAGCAGTACTTC.